This T cell receptor (beta chain) was identified during a study of graft-versus-host responses after intestinal transplantation. Regarding the study as a whole: Recipient-marrow GvH clones were detected, some having first appeared in ileum or blood. Researchers found peak circulating GvH clone levels linked to early post-transplant HvG declines.

As for this clone: The antigen remains unidentified.

V was cut by 7 bases and J by 3 bases, with 21 bases left in between. Germline V gene sequence: CDR1 SGHVS, CDR2 FQNEAQ. The CDR3 consists of 16 residues. This table comes from immunoSEQ multiplex PCR, and its TCRdb copy is limited to in-frame clones, with some not included. Among tens of thousands of clones listed, around 91% were seen once. The chain couples TRBV7-8 to TRBJ1-2, with D perhaps matching TRBD1 (5 bases). Sequencing was performed on PBMCs, taken approximately four months after intestinal transplantation. The TCR sequence derives from a human patient who received an intestinal transplant, so some T cells may come from the graft donor. The CDR3 here is CASTHRVGGSDYGYTF. The CDR3 DNA is TGTGCCAGCACCCATAGAGTCGGGGGGTCCGACTATGGCTACACCTTC.